This T cell receptor (beta chain) was documented in a study of Graves' ophthalmopathy and Graves' hyperthyroidism. Study results and limitations: Detected in blood as well were most expanded thyroid clonotypes with frequency above 0.001.

RNA transcripts were the template, and TCR beta CDR3 regions were amplified from them. First-round RT-PCR relied on HTBI primers, and a second-round multiplex PCR came next. TCRdb fed the multiplex PCR reads into MiXCR, producing one record per CDR3 protein. The top ten clones hold 7% of a sample with about 380,000 distinct CDR3 sequences, 15% to 19% of them seen once. The CDR3 is made up of 17 amino acids. With 2 bases clipped from V and 3 bases from J, the junction kept 11 bases outside the gene matches. In its sample, this clonotype was seen many times. Its antigen is as yet unknown. Sequenced sample: peripheral blood. The receptor was derived from a woman younger than 30 with stable Graves' hyperthyroidism. The genes are TRBV12-3 or TRBV12-4 and TRBJ2-5; 8 bases fit TRBD1. The CDR3 region is CASSLPPGGQDKETQYF. As DNA, the CDR3 is TGTGCCAGCAGTTTACCCCCCGGGGGACAGGACAAAGAGACCCAGTACTTC.